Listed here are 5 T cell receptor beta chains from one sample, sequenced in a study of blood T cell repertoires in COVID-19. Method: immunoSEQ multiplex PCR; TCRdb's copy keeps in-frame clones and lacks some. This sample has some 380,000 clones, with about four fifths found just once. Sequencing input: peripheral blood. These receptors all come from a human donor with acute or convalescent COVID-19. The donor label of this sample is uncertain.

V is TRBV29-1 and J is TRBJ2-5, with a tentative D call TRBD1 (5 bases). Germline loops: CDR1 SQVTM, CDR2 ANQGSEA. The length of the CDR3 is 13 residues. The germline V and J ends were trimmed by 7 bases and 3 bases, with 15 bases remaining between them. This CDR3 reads CSARRGREETQYF. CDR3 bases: TGCAGCGCCAGAAGGGGCAGGGAAGAGACCCAGTACTTC.

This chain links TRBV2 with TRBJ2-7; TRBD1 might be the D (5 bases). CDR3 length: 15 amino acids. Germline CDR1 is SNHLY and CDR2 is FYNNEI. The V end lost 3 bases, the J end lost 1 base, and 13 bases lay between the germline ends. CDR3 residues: CASSETEGLSYEQYF. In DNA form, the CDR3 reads TGTGCCAGCAGTGAGACAGAAGGGCTTTCCTACGAGCAGTACTTC.

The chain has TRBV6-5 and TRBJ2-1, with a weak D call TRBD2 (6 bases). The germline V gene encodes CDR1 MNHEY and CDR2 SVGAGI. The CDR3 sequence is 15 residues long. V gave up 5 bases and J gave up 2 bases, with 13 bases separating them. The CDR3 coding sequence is TGTGCCAGCAGTACGGGACTGACGACCTACAATGAGCAGTTCTTC. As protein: CASSTGLTTYNEQFF.

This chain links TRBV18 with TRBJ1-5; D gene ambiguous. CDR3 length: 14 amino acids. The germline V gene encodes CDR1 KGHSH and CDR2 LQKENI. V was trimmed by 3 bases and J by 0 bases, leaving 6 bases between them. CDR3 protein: CASSPSHSNQPQHF. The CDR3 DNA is TGTGCCAGCTCACCGAGCCATAGCAATCAGCCCCAGCATTTT.

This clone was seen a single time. CDR3 sequence (DNA): TGTGCCATCAGTGAGTCGGGACAGGGGAGTCAGCCCCAGCATTTT. Translating gives CAISESGQGSQPQHF. V and J are TRBV10-3 and TRBJ1-5, with TRBD1 matching 10 bases. The CDR3 totals 15 residues. V dropped 0 bases and J dropped 6; count of bases not matched to a gene: 2. Germline lookup yields CDR1 ENHRY and CDR2 SYGVKD.